The 3 T cell receptor beta chains given below trace back to one sample, sequenced in a study of T cell repertoires in cytomegalovirus infection. Each CDR3 protein gets one entry after TCRdb re-called the reads with MiXCR. Found here are about 350,000 distinct CDR3 sequences, approximately 30% of them singletons; the top ten hold roughly 13%. Which antigens these TCRs recognize remains unknown. Material: cultured PBMCs, obtained from culture after CMV antigen stimulation. The receptors were gathered from a human donor in good health (CMV status not recorded). Some clones in this sample may be carry-over from other donors' samples.

The CDR3 nucleotides read TGTGCCAGCAGCTTAGGGGACAGGGGTGAAGCTTTCTTT. It encodes CASSLGDRGEAFF. V is TRBV7-2 and J is TRBJ1-1, with 10 positions matching TRBD1. Germline CDR1 and CDR2: SGHTA and FQGNSA. V lost 1 base and J lost 7; bases outside the gene matches: 0. This CDR3 is 13 amino acids long.

DNA of the CDR3: TGTGCCAGCAGCTTGGAGCTAGCGGGCACAGATACGCAGTATTTT. Its protein is CASSLELAGTDTQYF. This sequence joins TRBV5-4 and TRBJ2-3; TRBD2 matches 7 bases. The V gene's germline CDR1 is SGHNT and CDR2 YYREEE (reference sequence). The ends lost 0 bases at V and 1 base at J; junction bases unmatched: 2. The CDR3 contains 15 residues. The full variable domain, in which reference TRBV5-4 and TRBJ2-3 provide the parts outside the CDR3, is ETGVTQSPTHLIKTRGQQVTLRCSSQSGHNTVSWYQQALGQGPQFIFQYYREEENGRGNFPPRFSGLQFPNYSSELNVNALELDDSALYLCASSLELAGTDTQYFGPGTRLTVL.

V and J are TRBV6-2 or TRBV6-3 and TRBJ2-3; D unresolved. Germline loops: CDR1 MNHEY, CDR2 SVGEGT. Between the trimmed V and J ends, which lost 7 bases and 0 bases, there was a span of 11 bases. This CDR3 region has 14 residues. As DNA, the CDR3 is TGTGCCAGCAATGCGGTACACAGCACAGATACGCAGTATTTT. Translated: CASNAVHSTDTQYF.